This TCR beta chain is drawn from a study of T cell responses to AZD1222 COVID-19 vaccine. Study outcomes and limitations: Clonal diversity may have been underestimated, and the donors were mostly white British, with more females than males. The peak T cell response came first, and repertoires were sampled only after it.

The length of the CDR3 is 19 residues. Trimming took 0 bases from V and 3 from J; bases not matched to a gene: 8. Germline V gene lookup returns CDR1 LGHNA and CDR2 YSLEER. The data were produced by immunoSEQ multiplex PCR, yet TCRdb's version contains in-frame clones alone and is incomplete. The sample yields some 120,000 clones, around 90% seen once. As concerns this clone: What it binds is unknown.

This receptor was identified in an adult in good health. Sample: peripheral blood, taken on day 0 of AZD1222 vaccination. J is TRBJ2-2 and V is TRBV4-3, with 12 positions matching TRBD2. CDR3 in amino acids: CASSQDLRLAGEDTGELFF. The CDR3 DNA sequence: TGCGCCAGCAGCCAAGATTTAAGACTAGCGGGGGAGGACACCGGGGAGCTGTTTTTT.